This TCR beta chain was found in a study of radiotherapy plus CTLA-4 blockade in lung cancer. Study-wide background: For 15% to 20% of patients, objective responses occurred, and around 31% had disease control.

Study findings and constraints: In blood, after radiotherapy plus ipilimumab, tumor-derived TCR clones expanded. Early blood T cell clone dynamics reportedly forecast response best, with interferon-beta.

Comment on this clone: Its specificity is unknown.

Here immunoSEQ multiplex PCR was the method, and the copy in TCRdb shows in-frame clones only, minus some. The sample yields nearly 110,000 clones, 85% to 90% seen once. The material sequenced was peripheral blood, taken from a patient treated with radiotherapy plus ipilimumab. This clonotype was obtained from a human donor with non-small cell lung cancer that progressed on radiotherapy plus ipilimumab. Some clones in this sample may be carry-over from other donors' samples.

DNA of the CDR3: TGTGCCATCAGTGAGTCGGCAGGGTTTGACGAGCAGTACTTC. Residues: CAISESAGFDEQYF. The V gene is TRBV10-3, the J gene TRBJ2-7; weak D call: TRBD1 (5 bases). CDR3 length: 14 amino acids. The V gene lost 0 bases and the J gene lost 5 bases, with 11 bases spanning the gap. CDR1 and CDR2 (germline): ENHRY, SYGVKD.